These 12 T cell receptor beta chains share one sample of origin, sequenced in a study of T cell clonality in common variable immunodeficiency. TCRdb's table, derived via immunoSEQ multiplex PCR, lists solely in-frame clones and lacks some. The repertoire consists of 80,000 or so clones, none detected only once. The sample consisted of peripheral blood mononuclear cells. The receptors come from a person aged 18-70 years in good health.

This clone occurred many times. The read comes to an end 3 residues before the CDR3 does, leaving the germline J gene to fill in the end. This chain connects TRBV7-2 to TRBJ2-7; D unclear. Germline lookup yields CDR1 SGHTA and CDR2 FQGNSA. CDR3 size: 15 residues. V was shortened by 5 bases and J by 3 bases, with 17 bases between the two germline ends. The CDR3 DNA, read in part, is TGTGCCAGCAGCCTCCGAGTGTCCCTAGTCTACGAG. This gives the protein CASSLRVSLVYE. The whole CDR3 is CASSLRVSLVYEQYF.

In this sample, this clone turned up many times. Partial CDR3 DNA: TGTGCCAGCAGCGATGATTTCCTAGCCGGGTCGGTGACC. Amino acids: CASSDDFLAGSVT. The whole CDR3 sequence reads CASSDDFLAGSVTQYF. The chain carries TRBV9 and TRBJ2-5; D perhaps matches TRBD2 (5 bases). From the germline J gene comes the end of the CDR3, since the read stops 3 residues before it. CDR3 length: 16 amino acids. Germline V gene sequence: CDR1 SGDLS, CDR2 YYNGEE. Trimming shortened V by 3 bases and J by 7 bases, and 22 bases separated the two germline ends.

This clone was observed at least ten times. Coverage ceases 3 residues before the CDR3 finishes, and the germline J gene fills in the end. The rearrangement joins TRBV5-6 to TRBJ2-7; unclear D gene. Germline CDR1 SGHDT, CDR2 YYEEEE. This CDR3 is built from 12 residues. Trimming shortened V by 0 bases and J by 4 bases, and 5 bases separated the two germline ends. CDR3 region: CASSLATYEQYF. CDR3 DNA (partial): TGTGCCAGCAGCTTGGCCACATACGAG. Complete variable domain (other parts from reference TRBV5-6 and TRBJ2-7): DAGVTQSPTHLIKTRGQQVTLRCSPKSGHDTVSWYQQALGQGPQFIFQYYEEEERQRGNFPDRFSGHQFPNYSSELNVNALLLGDSALYLCASSLATYEQYFGPGTRLTVT.

This clone was found many times. From the germline J gene comes the end of the CDR3, since the read stops 3 residues before it. The J gene is TRBJ2-1, the V gene TRBV13; perhaps TRBD1 as D (6 bases). The germline V gene has CDR1 PRHDT and CDR2 FYEKMQ (reference sequence). The CDR3 totals 15 residues. V was cut by 4 bases and J by 0 bases, with 10 bases left in between. CDR3 in amino acids: CASSWGRSSYNEQFF. The sequenced CDR3 bases are TGTGCCAGCAGCTGGGGGCGATCCTCCTACAATGAG.

The table lists this clone with many counts. Read data end 3 residues before the CDR3 end; the end is taken from the germline J gene. V usage is TRBV10-1 and J usage is TRBJ2-5; a weak D match, TRBD1 (6 bases). V lost 4 bases to trimming and J lost 5 bases, with 11 bases between them. CDR1 is WNHNN and CDR2 is SYGVQD in the germline V gene (reference sequence). CDR3 length equals 13 residues. The CDR3 here is CASSGDRRETQYF. The part of the CDR3 DNA that was read is TGCGCCAGCAGTGGCGACAGGAGGGAGACC.

Here the CDR3 reads CSATTAGTGIVTEAFF. The DNA read from the CDR3 is TGCAGTGCGACCACCGCCGGGACAGGGATTGTCACTGAA. The rearrangement links TRBV20-1 to TRBJ1-1; 9 nucleotides agree with TRBD1. The sequenced fragment ends 3 residues before the CDR3 boundary, so the rest is inferred from the germline J gene. V trimming: 6 bases; J trimming: 4 bases; junction bases outside the gene matches: 15. The CDR3 is 16 amino acids. Germline CDR1 and CDR2: DFQATT and SNEGSKA (reference sequence).

This clone has ten or more counts. The read is 3 residues too short to cover the CDR3 end, so that end is filled in from the germline J gene. The same CDR3 can be traced to other DNA sequences in this sample. The J gene is TRBJ2-2, the V gene TRBV7-2; no definite D call. This CDR3 is 14 amino acids long. Germline V gives CDR1 SGHTA, CDR2 FQGNSA. With 4 bases removed from V and 2 bases from J, the gap between germline ends came to 8 bases. The part of the CDR3 DNA that was read is TGTGCCAGCAGCTCCCTCCCCAACACCGGGGAG. The encoded protein is CASSSLPNTGE. The CDR3 as a whole reads CASSSLPNTGELFF. The whole variable domain, filled in from reference TRBV7-2 and TRBJ2-2, reads GAGVSQSPSNKVTEKGKDVELRCDPISGHTALYWYRQSLGQGLEFLIYFQGNSAPDKSGLPSDRFSAERTGGSVSTLTIQRTQQEDSAVYLCASSSLPNTGELFFGEGSRLTVL.

This clone was recorded at least ten times. With the read ending 3 residues before the CDR3 end, the germline J gene is used to fill in that end. V usage is TRBV30 and J usage is TRBJ1-1; TRBD1 might be the D (6 bases). V was shortened by 0 bases and J by 4 bases, with 12 bases between the two germline ends. The CDR3 extends over 14 amino acids. Germline values: CDR1 GTSNPN, CDR2 SVGIG (reference sequence). This chain's CDR3 is CAWSVLGGGTEAFF. The sequenced part of the CDR3 DNA is TGTGCCTGGAGTGTACTGGGAGGGGGCACTGAA. Full variable domain (rest looked up from reference TRBV30 and TRBJ1-1): SQTIHQWPATLVQPVGSPLSLECTVEGTSNPNLYWYRQAAGRGLQLLFYSVGIGQISSEVPQNLSASRPQDRQFILSSKKLLLSDSGFYLCAWSVLGGGTEAFFGQGTRLTVV.

This clone was observed many times. The read ends 3 residues early relative to the CDR3; the germline J gene fills the gap. J is TRBJ2-5 and V is TRBV12-5; possible D gene TRBD1, 6 bases. V lost 5 bases, J lost 4 bases, and 17 bases lay in between. There are 15 residues in the CDR3. Germline CDR1 and CDR2: LGHNT and FRNRAP. CDR3 sequence reads: CASGASGRGLETQYF. The DNA read from the CDR3 is TGTGCTAGTGGTGCCTCGGGCAGGGGTTTAGAGACC.

This clone was seen repeatedly, ten times or more. The read ends 3 residues shy of where the CDR3 ends; the end is completed using the germline J gene. The chain links TRBV20-1 to TRBJ1-2; TRBD1 matches at 10 bases. V shed 1 base, J shed 4 bases, and the junction held 12 bases outside the gene matches. Germline CDR1 reads DFQATT; CDR2 reads SNEGSKA (reference sequence). This CDR3 has 17 residues. The part of the CDR3 DNA that was read is TGCAGTGCTAGAGCCGTCTCCGGGACAGGGGCCCTCTATGGC. This encodes CSARAVSGTGALYG. The whole CDR3 reads CSARAVSGTGALYGYTF.

This clone was found many times. Read data end 3 residues before the CDR3 end; the end is taken from the germline J gene. The gene calls are TRBV28 and TRBJ1-4; TRBD1 agrees at 8 bases. The V segment lost 8 bases and the J segment 8 bases; nucleotides outside the gene matches: 4. The CDR3 consists of 12 residues. Per germline, CDR1 MDHEN and CDR2 SYDVKM. The sequenced CDR3 bases are TGTGCCAGCGGACAGGGTTTGGAAAAA. Translation gives CASGQGLEK. The whole CDR3 sequence reads CASGQGLEKLFF.

This clone was recorded a few times. The read terminates 3 residues ahead of where the CDR3 ends, so the germline J gene completes it. This chain uses TRBV7-6 with TRBJ2-4; a weak D match, TRBD1 (6 bases). This CDR3 has 17 amino acids. Trimming stripped 1 base from V and 3 bases from J, with 16 bases between. The germline gives CDR1 SGHVS, CDR2 FNYEAQ. CDR3 sequence reads: CASSLGALRGNKNIQYF. CDR3 DNA (partial): TGTGCCAGCAGCTTAGGGGCGCTAAGGGGGAACAAAAACATT.